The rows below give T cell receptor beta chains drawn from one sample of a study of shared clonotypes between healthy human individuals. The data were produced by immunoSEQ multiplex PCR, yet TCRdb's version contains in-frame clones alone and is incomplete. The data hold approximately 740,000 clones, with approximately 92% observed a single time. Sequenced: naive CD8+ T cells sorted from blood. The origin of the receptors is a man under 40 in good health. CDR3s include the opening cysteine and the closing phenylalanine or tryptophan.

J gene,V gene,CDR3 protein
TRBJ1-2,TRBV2,CASKETGISVYGYTF
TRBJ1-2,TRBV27,CASSLSRGYGYTF
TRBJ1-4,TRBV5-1,CASSLEGVGDLTNEKLFF
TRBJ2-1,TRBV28,CASSLRGNEQFF
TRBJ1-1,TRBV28,CASSLRGGNTEAFF
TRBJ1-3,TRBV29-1,CSVWGIQGNTIYF
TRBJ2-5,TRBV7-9,CASSWSGGETQYF
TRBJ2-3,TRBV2,CASSSPKHTNTDTQYF
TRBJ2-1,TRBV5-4,CASSLRQGRDEQFF
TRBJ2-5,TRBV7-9,CASSLTGDFTETQYF
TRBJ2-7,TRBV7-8,CASSLEGQSYEQYF
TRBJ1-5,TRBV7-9,CASSLEDFNQPQHF
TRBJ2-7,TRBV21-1,CASSKLGEGFYEQYF
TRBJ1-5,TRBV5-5,CASSLWGYNQPQHF
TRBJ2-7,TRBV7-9,CASSPRQGYHYEQYF
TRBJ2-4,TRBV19,CASSIELWVANKNIQYF
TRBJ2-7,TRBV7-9,CASSSPVQGGYEQYF
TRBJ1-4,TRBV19,CASSIRDRVDEKLFF